The entry below describes one TCR beta chain. The germline V and J ends were trimmed by 4 bases and 0 bases, with 13 bases remaining between them. This CDR3 has 16 residues. The germline V gene encodes CDR1 LNHDA and CDR2 SQIVND (reference sequence). This record comes from a study of blood T cell repertoires in COVID-19. Overall study context: Collection of acute and convalescent COVID-19 samples took place in the United States, Italy and Spain. PBMCs, B-cell-depleted T cells, or T cells provided the cDNA or gDNA that made up the material.

Assay: immunoSEQ multiplex PCR; the TCRdb copy retains only in-frame clones and omits some. The sample includes roughly 230,000 clones, approximately 88% seen only once; the top ten take about 0.7%. The TCR sequence derives from a human donor in a cohort sampled during active COVID-19. Sequences were obtained from peripheral blood. The chain has TRBV19 and TRBJ1-5; possible D gene TRBD1, 5 bases. This chain's CDR3 is CASSTDSRDSNQPQHF. CDR3 DNA: TGTGCCAGTAGTACCGACAGTCGTGATAGCAATCAGCCCCAGCATTTT.